The sequence of this T cell receptor beta chain was determined in a study of T cells in Graves' hyperthyroidism and ophthalmopathy. Study in general: Peripheral blood was taken when the disease was first diagnosed, before any treatment began. Study observations and caveats: By a 13 V-J model, ophthalmopathy was set apart from stable hyperthyroidism. Prediction of ophthalmopathy progression came a median roughly 7.1 months pre-onset.

PBMCs stemmed from about 9.7 ml fresh peripheral blood. Germline CDR1 reads MNHEY; CDR2 reads SVGEGT. V was shortened by 7 bases and J by 6 bases, with 11 bases between the two germline ends. The CDR3 runs to 12 residues. Comments on this clonotype: Its target is unknown.

From RNA transcripts, TCR beta CDR3 regions were amplified. RT-PCR in the first round (using the HTBI primer set) targeted the TCR CDR3. TCRdb called the multiplex PCR reads again in MiXCR, with one record for every CDR3 protein. The table shows about 410,000 distinct CDR3 sequences, with approximately 14% occurring only once. The chain carries TRBV6-2 or TRBV6-3 and TRBJ2-3, with unresolved D. The sample comprised blood. The sequence was collected from a woman aged 30 to 39 with Graves' ophthalmopathy. CDR3 coding DNA: TGTGCCAGCACCTCCCCTCATGATACGCAGTATTTT. This codes for CASTSPHDTQYF.